A selection of T cell receptor beta chains follows, all from one sample in a study of blood T cell repertoires in COVID-19. Some clones are missing from TCRdb's copy, which holds only in-frame ones; the method was immunoSEQ multiplex PCR. Of over 90,000 clones in the sample, about 74% were seen once. The sequenced sample was peripheral blood. The receptors shown here come from a man between 65 and 85 years old with COVID-19, enrolled during active disease. CDR3s include the opening cysteine and the closing phenylalanine or tryptophan. The D gene is left open where the match is weak. Clone size appears in some rows only: once, few, many, or a class for an expanded clone.

CDR3nt: TGTGCTAGCAGCTCGACCTTAGCGGGAGAGAACACCGGGGAGCTGTTTTTT; CDR3aa: CASSSTLAGENTGELFF; abundance: few; v_gene: TRBV7-7; j_gene: TRBJ2-2; d_gene: TRBD2; len: 17
CDR3nt: TGTGCCTGGGCCCCGGGACTAGCTGTTACGCAGTATTTT; CDR3aa: CAWAPGLAVTQYF; abundance: NA; v_gene: TRBV30; j_gene: TRBJ2-3; d_gene: TRBD2; len: 13
CDR3nt: TGTGCCAGCAGCCCACGACAGGCATCTGGAAACACCATATATTTT; CDR3aa: CASSPRQASGNTIYF; abundance: NA; v_gene: TRBV9; j_gene: TRBJ1-3; d_gene: NA; len: 15
CDR3nt: TGTGCCAGCAGTTCCCTAGGATCTGGGGCCAACGTCCTGACTTTC; CDR3aa: CASSSLGSGANVLTF; abundance: NA; v_gene: TRBV27; j_gene: TRBJ2-6; d_gene: NA; len: 15
CDR3nt: TGCGCCAGCAGCTTGGGCGGGAGAGGCTCCTACGAGCAGTACTTC; CDR3aa: CASSLGGRGSYEQYF; abundance: NA; v_gene: TRBV5-1; j_gene: TRBJ2-7; d_gene: TRBD2; len: 15
CDR3nt: TGTGCCAGCGCTAACATATTAGCGGGAGTGGAGACCCAGTACTTC; CDR3aa: CASANILAGVETQYF; abundance: once; v_gene: TRBV2; j_gene: TRBJ2-5; d_gene: TRBD2; len: 15
CDR3nt: TGTGCCAGCAGTTTAGAGGGTGAGAGCGTGGCCGCCGGGGAGCTGTTTTTT; CDR3aa: CASSLEGESVAAGELFF; abundance: NA; v_gene: TRBV27; j_gene: TRBJ2-2; d_gene: NA; len: 17
CDR3nt: TGTGCCAGCAGTTACCCCTATGGGACAGGGGACACTGAAGCTTTCTTT; CDR3aa: CASSYPYGTGDTEAFF; abundance: few; v_gene: TRBV6-2/TRBV6-3; j_gene: TRBJ1-1; d_gene: TRBD1; len: 16
CDR3nt: TGTGCCAGCAGCGTGGACGGGAATGAAGATACGCAGTATTTT; CDR3aa: CASSVDGNEDTQYF; abundance: NA; v_gene: TRBV9; j_gene: TRBJ2-3; d_gene: NA; len: 14
CDR3nt: TGCGCCAGCAGCCAAGCTACTAGCGGGATTAAAACAGATACGCAGTATTTT; CDR3aa: CASSQATSGIKTDTQYF; abundance: NA; v_gene: TRBV4-3; j_gene: TRBJ2-3; d_gene: TRBD2; len: 17
CDR3nt: TGTGCCAGCAGCCAAGGGGACAGAACCTACAATGAGCAGTTCTTC; CDR3aa: CASSQGDRTYNEQFF; abundance: NA; v_gene: TRBV28; j_gene: TRBJ2-1; d_gene: TRBD1; len: 15
CDR3nt: TGTGCCAGCAGTATATTAGCGGGAGGTTCCTACGAGCAGTACTTC; CDR3aa: CASSILAGGSYEQYF; abundance: NA; v_gene: TRBV27; j_gene: TRBJ2-7; d_gene: TRBD2; len: 15
CDR3nt: TGTGCCAGCAGCCAATTCAGGGGAGGCTACACCTTC; CDR3aa: CASSQFRGGYTF; abundance: NA; v_gene: TRBV3-1/TRBV3-2; j_gene: TRBJ1-2; d_gene: NA; len: 12
CDR3nt: TGTGCCAGCAGCTTAGTAGTATCCTACGAGCAGTACTTC; CDR3aa: CASSLVVSYEQYF; abundance: once; v_gene: TRBV7-8; j_gene: TRBJ2-7; d_gene: NA; len: 13
CDR3nt: TGTGCCAGCAGTTACTCCCGCAGGGCCGGTCGTCAGCCCCAGCATTTT; CDR3aa: CASSYSRRAGRQPQHF; abundance: NA; v_gene: TRBV6-2/TRBV6-3; j_gene: TRBJ1-5; d_gene: NA; len: 16
CDR3nt: TGTGCCAGCAGCTTGGGGACAACTAGCAATCAGCCCCAGCATTTT; CDR3aa: CASSLGTTSNQPQHF; abundance: NA; v_gene: TRBV7-9; j_gene: TRBJ1-5; d_gene: NA; len: 15
CDR3nt: TGTGCCAGCAGCTCAGGGACTACCAACAATGAGCAGTTCTTC; CDR3aa: CASSSGTTNNEQFF; abundance: few; v_gene: TRBV11-2; j_gene: TRBJ2-1; d_gene: TRBD2; len: 14
CDR3nt: TGTGCCAGCAGAAATCTCCTGACAGTATGGAACACTGAAGCTTTCTTT; CDR3aa: CASRNLLTVWNTEAFF; abundance: NA; v_gene: TRBV27; j_gene: TRBJ1-1; d_gene: NA; len: 16
CDR3nt: TGTGCCAGTAGTAAGGGACTAGCGGGAGGGCGAGACACCGGGGAGCTGTTTTTT; CDR3aa: CASSKGLAGGRDTGELFF; abundance: few; v_gene: TRBV19; j_gene: TRBJ2-2; d_gene: TRBD2; len: 18
CDR3nt: TGTGCCAGCAGCTCGATCGGACTAGCTCTAGTAGATACGCAGTATTTT; CDR3aa: CASSSIGLALVDTQYF; abundance: few; v_gene: TRBV5-8; j_gene: TRBJ2-3; d_gene: TRBD2; len: 16
CDR3nt: TGTGCCAGCAGTTTCCATTCGGGCGGGTCCTACAATGAGCAGTTCTTC; CDR3aa: CASSFHSGGSYNEQFF; abundance: once; v_gene: TRBV28; j_gene: TRBJ2-1; d_gene: NA; len: 16
CDR3nt: TGTGCCAGCAGCGCGTTGGGGGGAGGCACCAGGAGCGGGGAGCTGTTTTTT; CDR3aa: CASSALGGGTRSGELFF; abundance: few; v_gene: TRBV9; j_gene: TRBJ2-2; d_gene: NA; len: 17
CDR3nt: TGTGCCAGCAGCTTGGGGGCCACTTGGAAATCTGGGGCCAACGTCCTGACTTTC; CDR3aa: CASSLGATWKSGANVLTF; abundance: NA; v_gene: TRBV5-4; j_gene: TRBJ2-6; d_gene: NA; len: 18
CDR3nt: TGTGCCAGCAGTTTAGGCTGGAACACCGGGGAGCTGTTTTTT; CDR3aa: CASSLGWNTGELFF; abundance: NA; v_gene: TRBV28; j_gene: TRBJ2-2; d_gene: NA; len: 14
CDR3nt: TGTGCCAGCAGCTTGGACAGGGGGCAGGATCATTCACCCCTCCACTTT; CDR3aa: CASSLDRGQDHSPLHF; abundance: NA; v_gene: TRBV5-4; j_gene: TRBJ1-6; d_gene: TRBD1; len: 16
CDR3nt: TGTGCCAGCAGCTTACGGGACAGAGTATCTAGCAATCAGCCCCAGCATTTT; CDR3aa: CASSLRDRVSSNQPQHF; abundance: NA; v_gene: TRBV11-3; j_gene: TRBJ1-5; d_gene: TRBD1; len: 17
CDR3nt: TGTGCCATCAGTACTAGCATAGAGACCCAGTACTTC; CDR3aa: CAISTSIETQYF; abundance: NA; v_gene: TRBV10-3; j_gene: TRBJ2-5; d_gene: NA; len: 12
CDR3nt: TGTGCCAGCAGTCTCAGGGCCCTGGCGCGTGGCTACACCTTC; CDR3aa: CASSLRALARGYTF; abundance: NA; v_gene: TRBV28; j_gene: TRBJ1-2; d_gene: NA; len: 14
CDR3nt: TGCGCCAGCAGCGGGACAGGGAGCAATCAGCCCCAGCATTTT; CDR3aa: CASSGTGSNQPQHF; abundance: NA; v_gene: TRBV10-1; j_gene: TRBJ1-5; d_gene: TRBD1; len: 14
CDR3nt: TGTGCCAGCAGGAAACTAGCGGGAGATAATGAGCAGTTCTTC; CDR3aa: CASRKLAGDNEQFF; abundance: NA; v_gene: TRBV28; j_gene: TRBJ2-1; d_gene: TRBD2; len: 14
CDR3nt: TGTGCCAGCAGCCCCTCGCAGGGTAATTCACCCCTCCACTTT; CDR3aa: CASSPSQGNSPLHF; abundance: NA; v_gene: TRBV3-1/TRBV3-2; j_gene: TRBJ1-6; d_gene: NA; len: 14
CDR3nt: TGTGCCATCAGTGAGCCGGGGTTGCCGGACTATGGCTACACCTTC; CDR3aa: CAISEPGLPDYGYTF; abundance: NA; v_gene: TRBV10-3; j_gene: TRBJ1-2; d_gene: NA; len: 15
CDR3nt: TGTGCCCTATCGAGCAGGGTCTACGAGCAGTACTTC; CDR3aa: CALSSRVYEQYF; abundance: NA; v_gene: TRBV7-9; j_gene: TRBJ2-7; d_gene: NA; len: 12
CDR3nt: TGTGCCAGCAGCGCACCTGCAGGGACTAGCGGAAATGAGCAGTTCTTC; CDR3aa: CASSAPAGTSGNEQFF; abundance: many; v_gene: TRBV9; j_gene: TRBJ2-1; d_gene: TRBD2; len: 16
CDR3nt: TGTGCCAGCGGGGAGGTGCGGGAGCTTTCAGATACGCAGTATTTT; CDR3aa: CASGEVRELSDTQYF; abundance: NA; v_gene: TRBV28; j_gene: TRBJ2-3; d_gene: TRBD2; len: 15
CDR3nt: TGTGCCAGCAGCTTCACCGGGCTAGCGGGGAGTGTCCACGAGCAGTACTTC; CDR3aa: CASSFTGLAGSVHEQYF; abundance: NA; v_gene: TRBV11-2; j_gene: TRBJ2-7; d_gene: TRBD2; len: 17
CDR3nt: TGTGCCAGCACCGAGGGACTAGCGGGATATCCCGGCTACGAGCAGTACTTC; CDR3aa: CASTEGLAGYPGYEQYF; abundance: NA; v_gene: TRBV7-9; j_gene: TRBJ2-7; d_gene: TRBD2; len: 17
CDR3nt: TGTGCCAGCAGAGGGGATTTTGAGACCCAGTACTTC; CDR3aa: CASRGDFETQYF; abundance: NA; v_gene: TRBV7-2; j_gene: TRBJ2-5; d_gene: NA; len: 12
CDR3nt: TGTGCCAGCAGCCCAACGGGACAGGGGGAGGGGGCTTTCTTT; CDR3aa: CASSPTGQGEGAFF; abundance: NA; v_gene: TRBV7-3; j_gene: TRBJ1-1; d_gene: TRBD1; len: 14
CDR3nt: TGTGCCAGCAGCAGACCTCGGACAGGGAACGGGGAGCTGTTTTTT; CDR3aa: CASSRPRTGNGELFF; abundance: few; v_gene: TRBV28; j_gene: TRBJ2-2; d_gene: TRBD1; len: 15
CDR3nt: TGTGCCAGTAGCGGGGTTAACAATGAGCAGTTCTTC; CDR3aa: CASSGVNNEQFF; abundance: NA; v_gene: TRBV6-5; j_gene: TRBJ2-1; d_gene: TRBD2; len: 12
CDR3nt: TGTGCCAGCAGCGTAGTTTCCCCGGGACTAGCGGGAGATCAGGGGGAGACCCAGTACTTC; CDR3aa: CASSVVSPGLAGDQGETQYF; abundance: NA; v_gene: TRBV9; j_gene: TRBJ2-5; d_gene: TRBD2; len: 20
CDR3nt: TGTGCCAGCAGTTTCGAGACAGTAACGAACACTGAAGCTTTCTTT; CDR3aa: CASSFETVTNTEAFF; abundance: NA; v_gene: TRBV6-2/TRBV6-3; j_gene: TRBJ1-1; d_gene: NA; len: 15
CDR3nt: TGTGCCTGGAGTGTAAAACTCTACGAGCAGTACTTC; CDR3aa: CAWSVKLYEQYF; abundance: NA; v_gene: TRBV30; j_gene: TRBJ2-7; d_gene: NA; len: 12
CDR3nt: TGTGCCAGCAGCTTAGATAGCGGCACAGATACGCAGTATTTT; CDR3aa: CASSLDSGTDTQYF; abundance: NA; v_gene: TRBV7-2; j_gene: TRBJ2-3; d_gene: NA; len: 14
CDR3nt: TGTGCCAGCCGGCGGGACTCCTACAATGAGCAGTTCTTC; CDR3aa: CASRRDSYNEQFF; abundance: NA; v_gene: TRBV3-1/TRBV3-2; j_gene: TRBJ2-1; d_gene: NA; len: 13
CDR3nt: TGTGCCAGCAGTTACTCGAGGCCGGGACAGGGGTTCGAGCAGTACTTC; CDR3aa: CASSYSRPGQGFEQYF; abundance: NA; v_gene: TRBV6-5; j_gene: TRBJ2-7; d_gene: TRBD1; len: 16
CDR3nt: TGTGCCAGCAGTTACGACGGCAGCGGGGTTGAAGCTTTCTTT; CDR3aa: CASSYDGSGVEAFF; abundance: NA; v_gene: TRBV6-2/TRBV6-3; j_gene: TRBJ1-1; d_gene: NA; len: 14
CDR3nt: TGTGCCACCAGCAGAGATTTGTCTAGCGGTATCTACAATGAGCAGTTCTTC; CDR3aa: CATSRDLSSGIYNEQFF; abundance: NA; v_gene: TRBV15; j_gene: TRBJ2-1; d_gene: TRBD2; len: 17
CDR3nt: TGTGCCAGTGGCCTCGGGACAATATACGAGCAGTACTTC; CDR3aa: CASGLGTIYEQYF; abundance: few; v_gene: TRBV19; j_gene: TRBJ2-7; d_gene: NA; len: 13
CDR3nt: TGCGCCAGCAGTTTAATAGCGGGAGGCGGGAATGAGCAGTTCTTC; CDR3aa: CASSLIAGGGNEQFF; abundance: NA; v_gene: TRBV5-1; j_gene: TRBJ2-1; d_gene: TRBD2; len: 15
CDR3nt: TGTGCCAGCAGCGTGGGGGACAGATCCTACGAGCAGTACTTC; CDR3aa: CASSVGDRSYEQYF; abundance: few; v_gene: TRBV9; j_gene: TRBJ2-7; d_gene: TRBD1; len: 14
CDR3nt: TGTGCCAGCAGTTTAAGATTATTAGCGGGTTCCTACAATGAGCAGTTCTTC; CDR3aa: CASSLRLLAGSYNEQFF; abundance: NA; v_gene: TRBV27; j_gene: TRBJ2-1; d_gene: TRBD2; len: 17
CDR3nt: TGTGCCAGCTCAAAGCAGGGGATGACGGCCTACGAGCAGTACTTC; CDR3aa: CASSKQGMTAYEQYF; abundance: NA; v_gene: TRBV27; j_gene: TRBJ2-7; d_gene: NA; len: 15
CDR3nt: TGTGCCTGGAGTGTATTCTCCGGAAACACCATATATTTT; CDR3aa: CAWSVFSGNTIYF; abundance: NA; v_gene: TRBV30; j_gene: TRBJ1-3; d_gene: NA; len: 13